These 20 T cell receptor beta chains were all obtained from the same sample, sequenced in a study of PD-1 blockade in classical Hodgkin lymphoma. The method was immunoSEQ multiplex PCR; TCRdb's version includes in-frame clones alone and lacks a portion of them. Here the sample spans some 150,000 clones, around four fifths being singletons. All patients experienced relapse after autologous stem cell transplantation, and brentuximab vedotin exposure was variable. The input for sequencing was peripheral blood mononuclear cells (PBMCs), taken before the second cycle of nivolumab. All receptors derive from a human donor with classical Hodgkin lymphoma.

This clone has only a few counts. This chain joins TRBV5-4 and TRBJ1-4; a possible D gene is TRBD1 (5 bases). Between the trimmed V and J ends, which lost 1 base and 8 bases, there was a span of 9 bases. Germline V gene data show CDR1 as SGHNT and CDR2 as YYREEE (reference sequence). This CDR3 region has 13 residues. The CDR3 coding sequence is TGTGCCAGCAGCTTGTTTGGGGCCGAAAAACTGTTTTTT. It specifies CASSLFGAEKLFF.

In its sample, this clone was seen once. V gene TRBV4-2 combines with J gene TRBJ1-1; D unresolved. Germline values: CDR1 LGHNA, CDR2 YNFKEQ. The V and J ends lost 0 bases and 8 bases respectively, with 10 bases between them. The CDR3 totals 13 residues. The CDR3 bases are TGTGCCAGCAGCCAAGATTTAAGGAGGGAAGCTTTCTTT. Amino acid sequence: CASSQDLRREAFF.

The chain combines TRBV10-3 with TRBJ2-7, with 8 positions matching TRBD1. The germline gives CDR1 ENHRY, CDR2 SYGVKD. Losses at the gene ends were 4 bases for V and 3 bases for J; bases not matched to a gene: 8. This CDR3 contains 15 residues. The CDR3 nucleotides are TGTGCCATCAGTGGGCCCTCGGGACAGGACTACGAGCAGTACTTC. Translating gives CAISGPSGQDYEQYF.

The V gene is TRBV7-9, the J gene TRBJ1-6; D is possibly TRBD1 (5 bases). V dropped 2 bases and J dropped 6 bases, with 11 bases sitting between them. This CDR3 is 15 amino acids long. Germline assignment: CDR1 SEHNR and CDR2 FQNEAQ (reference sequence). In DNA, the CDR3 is TGTGCCAGCAGCTTAAGCGGGGCAGGTAATTCACCCCTCCACTTT. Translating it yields CASSLSGAGNSPLHF.

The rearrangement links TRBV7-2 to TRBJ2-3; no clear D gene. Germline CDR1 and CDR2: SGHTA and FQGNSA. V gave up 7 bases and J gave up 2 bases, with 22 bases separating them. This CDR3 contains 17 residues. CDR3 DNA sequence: TGTGCCAGCACCAAGAACCCCCCAGGAAGGCCCACAGATACGCAGTATTTT. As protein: CASTKNPPGRPTDTQYF.

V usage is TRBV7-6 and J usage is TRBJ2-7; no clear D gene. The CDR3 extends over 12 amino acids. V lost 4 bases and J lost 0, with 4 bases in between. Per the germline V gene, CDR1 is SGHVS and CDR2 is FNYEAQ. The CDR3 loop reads CASSSRSYEQYF. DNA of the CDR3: TGTGCCAGCAGCTCCCGCTCCTACGAGCAGTACTTC. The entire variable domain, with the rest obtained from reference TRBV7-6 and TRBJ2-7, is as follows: GAGVSQSPRYKVTKRGQDVALRCDPISGHVSLYWYRQALGQGPEFLTYFNYEAQQDKSGLPNDRFSAERPEGSISTLTIQRTEQRDSAMYRCASSSRSYEQYFGPGTRLTVT.

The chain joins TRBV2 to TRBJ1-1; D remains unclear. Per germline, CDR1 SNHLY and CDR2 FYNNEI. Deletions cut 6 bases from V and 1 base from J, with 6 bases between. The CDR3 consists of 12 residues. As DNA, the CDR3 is TGTGCCAGCAGGGGCCCGAACACTGAAGCTTTCTTT. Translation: CASRGPNTEAFF.

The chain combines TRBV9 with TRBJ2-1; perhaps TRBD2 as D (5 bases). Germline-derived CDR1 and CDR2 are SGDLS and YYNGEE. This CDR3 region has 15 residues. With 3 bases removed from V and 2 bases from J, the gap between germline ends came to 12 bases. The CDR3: CASSGRAGTYNEQFF. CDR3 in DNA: TGTGCCAGCAGCGGCCGCGCGGGTACCTACAATGAGCAGTTCTTC.

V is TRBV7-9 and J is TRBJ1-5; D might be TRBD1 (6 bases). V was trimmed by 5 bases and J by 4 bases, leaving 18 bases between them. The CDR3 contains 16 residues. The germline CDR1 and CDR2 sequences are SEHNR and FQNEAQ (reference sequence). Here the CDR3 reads CASSRMTGGRNQPQHF. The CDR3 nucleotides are TGTGCCAGCAGCCGGATGACAGGAGGGAGGAATCAGCCCCAGCATTTT.

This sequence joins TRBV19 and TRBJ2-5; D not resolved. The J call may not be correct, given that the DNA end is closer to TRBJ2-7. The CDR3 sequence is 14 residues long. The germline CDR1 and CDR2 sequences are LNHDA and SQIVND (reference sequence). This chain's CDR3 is CASSSLYRSYEQYF. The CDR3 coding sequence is TGTGCCAGTAGTTCCCTCTACAGATCCTACGAGCAGTACTTC.

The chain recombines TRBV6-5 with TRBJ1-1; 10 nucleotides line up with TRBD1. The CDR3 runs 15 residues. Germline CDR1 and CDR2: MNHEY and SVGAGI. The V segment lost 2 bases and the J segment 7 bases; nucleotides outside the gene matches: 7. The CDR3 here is CASSYRPTGGVEAFF. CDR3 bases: TGTGCCAGCAGTTACCGTCCGACAGGGGGCGTTGAAGCTTTCTTT.

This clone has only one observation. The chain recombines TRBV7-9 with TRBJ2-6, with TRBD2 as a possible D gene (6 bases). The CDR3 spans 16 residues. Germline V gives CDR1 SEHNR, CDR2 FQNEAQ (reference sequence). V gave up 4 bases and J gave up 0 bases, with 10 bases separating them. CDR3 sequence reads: CASSSGTVSGANVLTF. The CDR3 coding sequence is TGTGCCAGCAGCTCCGGGACTGTCTCTGGGGCCAACGTCCTGACTTTC.

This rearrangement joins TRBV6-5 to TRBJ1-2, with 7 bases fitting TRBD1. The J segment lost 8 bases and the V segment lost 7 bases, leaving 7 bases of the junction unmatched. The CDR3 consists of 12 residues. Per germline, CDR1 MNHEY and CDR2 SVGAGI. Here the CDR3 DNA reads TGTGCCAGCACTGACAGGGTAGGGGGCTACACCTTC. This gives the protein CASTDRVGGYTF.

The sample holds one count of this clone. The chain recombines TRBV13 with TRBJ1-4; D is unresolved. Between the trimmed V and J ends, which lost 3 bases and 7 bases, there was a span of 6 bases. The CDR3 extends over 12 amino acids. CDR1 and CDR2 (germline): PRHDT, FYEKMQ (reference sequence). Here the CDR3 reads CASSLTPEKLFF. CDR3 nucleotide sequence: TGTGCCAGCAGCTTGACCCCTGAAAAACTGTTTTTT.

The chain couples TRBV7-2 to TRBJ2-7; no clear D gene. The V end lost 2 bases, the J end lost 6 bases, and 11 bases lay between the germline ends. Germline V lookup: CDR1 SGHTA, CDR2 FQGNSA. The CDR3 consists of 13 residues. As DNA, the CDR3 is TGTGCCAGCAGCTTAACGAAAGAAACCGAGCAGTACTTC. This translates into CASSLTKETEQYF.

The CDR3 protein is CASSIGYPGSDGYTF. CDR3 in DNA: TGTGCCAGTAGTATAGGGTATCCAGGAAGCGATGGCTACACCTTC. J is TRBJ1-2 and V is TRBV19; D gene ambiguous. From germline, CDR1 is LNHDA and CDR2 SQIVND (reference sequence). V lost 1 base and J 6 bases, leaving 15 bases between the germline ends. The CDR3 consists of 15 residues. The whole variable domain, filled in from reference TRBV19 and TRBJ1-2, reads DGGITQSPKYLFRKEGQNVTLSCEQNLNHDAMYWYRQDPGQGLRLIYYSQIVNDFQKGDIAEGYSVSREKKESFPLTVTSAQKNPTAFYLCASSIGYPGSDGYTFGSGTRLTVV.

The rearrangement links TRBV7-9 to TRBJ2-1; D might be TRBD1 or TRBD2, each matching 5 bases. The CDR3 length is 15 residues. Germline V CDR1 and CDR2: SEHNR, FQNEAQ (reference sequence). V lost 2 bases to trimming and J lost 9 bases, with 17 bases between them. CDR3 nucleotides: TGTGCCAGCAGCTTAAGGGGCGACCCGAGGGGTGAGCAGTTCTTC. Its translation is CASSLRGDPRGEQFF.

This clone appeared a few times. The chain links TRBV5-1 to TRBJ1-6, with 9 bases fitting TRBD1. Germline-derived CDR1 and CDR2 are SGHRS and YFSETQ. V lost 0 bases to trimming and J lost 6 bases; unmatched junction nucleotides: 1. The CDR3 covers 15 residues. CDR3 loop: CASSLGDRVNSPLHF. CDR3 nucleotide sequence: TGCGCCAGCAGCTTGGGGGACAGGGTTAATTCACCCCTCCACTTT. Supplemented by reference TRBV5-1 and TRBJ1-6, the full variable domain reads KAGVTQTPRYLIKTRGQQVTLSCSPISGHRSVSWYQQTPGQGLQFLFEYFSETQRNKGNFPGRFSGRQFSNSRSEMNVSTLELGDSALYLCASSLGDRVNSPLHFGNGTRLTVT.

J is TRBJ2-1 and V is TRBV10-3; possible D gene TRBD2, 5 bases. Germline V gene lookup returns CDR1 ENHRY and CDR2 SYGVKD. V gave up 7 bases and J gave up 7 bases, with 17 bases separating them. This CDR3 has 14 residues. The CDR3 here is CAITDGLSPNEQFF. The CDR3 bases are TGTGCCATCACTGATGGACTCTCCCCTAATGAGCAGTTCTTC.

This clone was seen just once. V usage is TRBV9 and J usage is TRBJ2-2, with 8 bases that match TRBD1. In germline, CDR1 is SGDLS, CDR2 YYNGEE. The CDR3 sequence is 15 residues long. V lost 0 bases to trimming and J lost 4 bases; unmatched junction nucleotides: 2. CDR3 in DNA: TGTGCCAGCAGCGTAGACACAGGGGGCACCGGGGAGCTGTTTTTT. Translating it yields CASSVDTGGTGELFF.